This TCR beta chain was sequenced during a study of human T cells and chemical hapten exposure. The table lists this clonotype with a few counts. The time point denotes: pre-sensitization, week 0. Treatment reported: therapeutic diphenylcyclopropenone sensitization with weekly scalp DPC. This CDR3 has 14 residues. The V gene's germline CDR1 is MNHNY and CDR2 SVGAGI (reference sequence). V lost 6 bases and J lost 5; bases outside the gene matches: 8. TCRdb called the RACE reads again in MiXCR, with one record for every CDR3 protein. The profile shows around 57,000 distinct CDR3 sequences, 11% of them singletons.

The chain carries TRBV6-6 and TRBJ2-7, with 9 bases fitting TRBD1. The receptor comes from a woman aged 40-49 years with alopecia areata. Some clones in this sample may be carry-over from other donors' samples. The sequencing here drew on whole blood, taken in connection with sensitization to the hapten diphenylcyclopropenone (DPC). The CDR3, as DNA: TGTGCCAGCAGGGACCGGGACAGGGCCCACGAGCAGTACTTC. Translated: CASRDRDRAHEQYF.